A single sample gave rise to the 7 T cell receptor beta chains below, sequenced in a study of T cell repertoires in cytomegalovirus infection. TCRdb independently ran MiXCR on the reads; one entry per CDR3 protein. The table lists more than 45,000 distinct CDR3 sequences, around 30% of them singletons. Their cognate antigens are unknown. The sequencing input was PBMCs, sequenced either directly or after in vitro stimulation (not recorded which). The receptors come from a human donor in good health (CMV status not recorded). Some clones in this sample may be carry-over from other donors' samples.

J is TRBJ1-5 and V is TRBV6-6, with 7 bases matching TRBD1. The CDR3 runs to 12 residues. V dropped 7 bases and J dropped 7; count of bases not matched to a gene: 4. CDR1 and CDR2 (germline): MNHNY, SVGAGI (reference sequence). Here the CDR3 DNA reads TGTGCCAGCAAGGGGGCGGAACAGCCCCAGCATTTT. Amino acids: CASKGAEQPQHF.

The chain has TRBV2 and TRBJ2-1; the D call may be TRBD1 or TRBD2 (5 bases each). The V end was cut by 4 bases, the J end by 0 bases, with 10 bases between. In germline, CDR1 is SNHLY, CDR2 FYNNEI. The CDR3 loop spans 15 amino acids. CDR3 sequence (DNA): TGTGCCAGCAGTGGGGAGAGGGGCTCCTACAATGAGCAGTTCTTC. As protein: CASSGERGSYNEQFF. The whole variable domain, filled in from reference TRBV2 and TRBJ2-1, reads EPEVTQTPSHQVTQMGQEVILRCVPISNHLYFYWYRQILGQKVEFLVSFYNNEISEKSEIFDDQFSVERPDGSNFTLKIRSTKLEDSAMYFCASSGERGSYNEQFFGPGTRLTVL.

The rearrangement links TRBV6-1 to TRBJ1-6; 7 bases fit TRBD1. There are 14 residues in the CDR3. The germline V gene encodes CDR1 MNHNS and CDR2 SASEGT. Trimming took 7 bases from V and 8 from J; bases not matched to a gene: 8. CDR3 nucleotides: TGTGCCAGCAATAAGGGGCAGGGGGATTCACCCCTCCACTTT. Protein product: CASNKGQGDSPLHF.

DNA for the CDR3: TGTGCCAGCAGTTTCGCCCTTAGGACTAGCGGGGATAATGAGCAGTTCTTC. Encoded protein: CASSFALRTSGDNEQFF. This chain joins TRBV12-3 or TRBV12-4 and TRBJ2-1, with 12 bases aligning to TRBD2. This CDR3 is 17 amino acids long. Trimming took 3 bases from V and 7 from J; bases not matched to a gene: 10.

This clonotype was found many times. The V call is TRBV7-9, the J call TRBJ1-5; 8 bases are a match to TRBD1. Losses at the gene ends were 5 bases for V and 1 base for J; bases not matched to a gene: 4. Germline-derived CDR1 and CDR2 are SEHNR and FQNEAQ (reference sequence). The CDR3 runs to 15 residues. The CDR3 sequence is CASSHQGASNQPQHF. The CDR3 DNA is TGTGCCAGCAGCCATCAGGGGGCGAGCAATCAGCCCCAGCATTTT.

The chain links TRBV7-4 to TRBJ2-7; possibly TRBD2 for D (5 bases). Trimming shortened V by 6 bases and J by 2 bases, and 14 bases separated the two germline ends. CDR3 length: 14 residues. Germline V lookup: CDR1 SGHVT, CDR2 SQSDAQ. This CDR3 is CASSQTTITYEQYF. In nucleotides, the CDR3 is TGTGCCAGCAGTCAAACGACTATAACCTACGAGCAGTACTTC.

By its share, this clonotype is medium-sized. The chain couples TRBV7-9 to TRBJ1-1, with unresolved D. This CDR3 spans 12 amino acids. V shed 3 bases and J shed 11 bases, with 13 bases lying between them. Germline V gives CDR1 SEHNR, CDR2 FQNEAQ (reference sequence). The CDR3 region is CASSFEGIGAFF. DNA for the CDR3: TGTGCCAGCAGCTTCGAAGGGATTGGGGCTTTCTTT.